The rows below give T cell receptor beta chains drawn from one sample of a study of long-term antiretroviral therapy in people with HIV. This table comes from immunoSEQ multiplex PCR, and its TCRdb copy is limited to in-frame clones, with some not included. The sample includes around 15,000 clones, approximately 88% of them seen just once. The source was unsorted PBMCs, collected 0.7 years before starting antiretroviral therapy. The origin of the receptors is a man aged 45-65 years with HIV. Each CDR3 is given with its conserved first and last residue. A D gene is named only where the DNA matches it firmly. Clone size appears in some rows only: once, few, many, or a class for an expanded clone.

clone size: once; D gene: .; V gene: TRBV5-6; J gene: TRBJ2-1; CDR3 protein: CASSDRDAYNEQFF; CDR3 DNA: TGTGCCAGCAGCGACCGGGACGCCTACAATGAGCAGTTCTTC
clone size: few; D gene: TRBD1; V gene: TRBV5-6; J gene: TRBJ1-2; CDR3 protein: CASSPDRGGFSYGYTF; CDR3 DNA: TGTGCCAGCAGCCCGGACAGGGGCGGATTTTCCTATGGCTACACCTTC
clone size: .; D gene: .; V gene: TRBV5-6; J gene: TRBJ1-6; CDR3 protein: CASSLIQSPLHF; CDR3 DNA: TGTGCCAGCAGCTTGATACAGTCACCCCTCCACTTT
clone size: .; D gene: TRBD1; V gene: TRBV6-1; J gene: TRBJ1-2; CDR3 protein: CASSETLQGVNGYTF; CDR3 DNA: TGTGCCAGCAGTGAAACCCTACAGGGGGTGAATGGCTACACCTTC
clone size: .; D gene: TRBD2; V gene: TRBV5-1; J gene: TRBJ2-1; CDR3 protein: CASSFGLAEGSYNEQFF; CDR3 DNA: TGCGCCAGCAGCTTCGGACTAGCGGAGGGCTCCTACAATGAGCAGTTCTTC
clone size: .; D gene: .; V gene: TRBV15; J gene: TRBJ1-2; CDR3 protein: CATSRGVAGAGGYTF; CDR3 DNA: TGTGCCACCAGCAGAGGGGTTGCAGGGGCAGGTGGCTACACCTTC
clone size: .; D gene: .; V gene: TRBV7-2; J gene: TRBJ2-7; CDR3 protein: CASSRDRYYEQYF; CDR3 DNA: TGTGCCAGCAGCAGAGACAGATACTACGAGCAGTACTTC
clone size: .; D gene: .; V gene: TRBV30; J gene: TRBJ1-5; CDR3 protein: CAWSVPPVNQPQHF; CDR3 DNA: TGTGCCTGGAGTGTACCCCCCGTGAATCAGCCCCAGCATTTT
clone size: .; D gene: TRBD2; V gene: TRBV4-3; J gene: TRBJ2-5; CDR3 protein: CASSQDGRGGAQETQYF; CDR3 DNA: TGCGCCAGCAGCCAAGATGGACGGGGGGGTGCCCAAGAGACCCAGTACTTC
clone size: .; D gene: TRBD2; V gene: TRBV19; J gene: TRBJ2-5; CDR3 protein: CASSQYRLAGEETQYF; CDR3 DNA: TGTGCCAGTAGCCAATATAGACTAGCGGGGGAAGAGACCCAGTACTTC
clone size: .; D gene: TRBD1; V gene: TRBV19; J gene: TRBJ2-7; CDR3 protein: CASSIGVGQGPGYEQYF; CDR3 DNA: TGTGCCAGTAGTATAGGTGTCGGACAGGGGCCAGGGTACGAGCAGTACTTC
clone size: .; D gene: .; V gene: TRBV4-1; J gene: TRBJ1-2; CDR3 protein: CASSQDMGFGGYTF; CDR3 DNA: TGCGCCAGCAGCCAAGATATGGGGTTTGGTGGCTACACCTTC
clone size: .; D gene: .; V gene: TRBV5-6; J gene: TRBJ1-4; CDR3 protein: CASSPDGNEKLFF; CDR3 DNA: TGTGCCAGCAGCCCGGACGGGAATGAAAAACTGTTTTTT
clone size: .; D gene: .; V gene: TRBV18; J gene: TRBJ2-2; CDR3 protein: CASSLDLGDTGELFF; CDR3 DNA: TGTGCCAGCTCATTAGACCTGGGGGACACCGGGGAGCTGTTTTTT
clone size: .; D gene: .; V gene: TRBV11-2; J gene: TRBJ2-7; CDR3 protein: CASSLAEGLYF; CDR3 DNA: TGTGCCAGCAGCTTAGCTGAGGGCCTGTACTTC
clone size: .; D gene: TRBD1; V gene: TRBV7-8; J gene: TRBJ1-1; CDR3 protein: CASSLELGQGARTEAFF; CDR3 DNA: TGTGCCAGCAGCTTAGAGCTCGGTCAGGGGGCGCGCACTGAAGCTTTCTTT
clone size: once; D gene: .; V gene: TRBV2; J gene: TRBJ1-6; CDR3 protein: CASSAGRSRNSPLHF; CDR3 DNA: TGTGCCAGCAGTGCAGGGAGGAGTAGGAATTCACCCCTCCACTTT
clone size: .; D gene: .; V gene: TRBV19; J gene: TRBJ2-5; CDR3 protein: CASSIDLGETQYF; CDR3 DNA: TGTGCCAGTAGTATAGATTTGGGAGAGACCCAGTACTTC
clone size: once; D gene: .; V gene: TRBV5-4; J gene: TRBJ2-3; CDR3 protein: CASSLAGRGTDTQYF; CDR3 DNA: TGTGCCAGCAGCTTGGCGGGAAGAGGCACAGATACGCAGTATTTT
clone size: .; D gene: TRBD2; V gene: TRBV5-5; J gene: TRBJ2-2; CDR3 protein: CASSLLASGANTGELFF; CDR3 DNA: TGTGCCAGCAGCTTGTTGGCTAGCGGGGCAAACACCGGGGAGCTGTTTTTT
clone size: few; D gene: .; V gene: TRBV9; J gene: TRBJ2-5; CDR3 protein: CASSFPTTAGREETQYF; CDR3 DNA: TGTGCCAGCAGCTTCCCCACGACGGCGGGAAGGGAGGAGACCCAGTACTTC
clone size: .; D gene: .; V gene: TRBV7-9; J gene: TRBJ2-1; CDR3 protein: CASARGSSYNEQFF; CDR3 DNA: TGTGCCAGCGCAAGGGGTAGCTCCTACAATGAGCAGTTCTTC
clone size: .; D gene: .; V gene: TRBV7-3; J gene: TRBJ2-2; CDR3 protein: CASSPLAAAGELFF; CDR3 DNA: TGTGCCAGCAGCCCCCTAGCCGCCGCCGGGGAGCTGTTTTTT
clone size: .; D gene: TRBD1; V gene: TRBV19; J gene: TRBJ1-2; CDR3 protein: CASSFAGTAYTF; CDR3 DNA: TGTGCCAGTAGTTTCGCGGGGACAGCCTACACCTTC
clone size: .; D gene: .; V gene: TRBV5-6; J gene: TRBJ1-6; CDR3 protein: CASSWRQSSYNSPLHF; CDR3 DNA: TGTGCCAGCAGCTGGCGACAGAGCTCCTATAATTCACCCCTCCACTTT
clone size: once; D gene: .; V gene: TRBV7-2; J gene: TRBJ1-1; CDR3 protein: CASSLAGKSEAFF; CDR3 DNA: TGTGCCAGCAGCTTAGCGGGAAAATCTGAAGCTTTCTTT
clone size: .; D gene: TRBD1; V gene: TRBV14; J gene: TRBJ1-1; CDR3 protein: CASSHGQGEGAFF; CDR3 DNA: TGTGCCAGCAGCCACGGACAGGGCGAGGGAGCTTTCTTT
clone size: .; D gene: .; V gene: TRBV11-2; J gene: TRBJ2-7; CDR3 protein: CASSLGGGTHSYEQYF; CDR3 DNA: TGTGCCAGCAGCTTAGGGGGCGGGACCCACTCCTACGAGCAGTACTTC
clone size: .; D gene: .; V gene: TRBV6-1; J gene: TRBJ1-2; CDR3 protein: CASSEVGPASYGYTF; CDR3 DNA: TGTGCCAGCAGTGAAGTTGGGCCAGCAAGTTATGGCTACACCTTC
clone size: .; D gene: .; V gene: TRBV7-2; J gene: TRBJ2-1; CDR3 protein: CASSLRNEQFF; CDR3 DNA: TGTGCCAGCAGCTTACGGAATGAGCAGTTCTTC